This TCR beta chain was recorded in a study of post-analysis software for immune sequencing data. Study-level information: Both relapsing-remitting and secondary progressive multiple sclerosis featured among the disease courses, as did progressive-relapsing multiple sclerosis.

Findings and caveats of the study: Controls showed lower frequencies than patients for roughly five TRBV segments, and TRBV5-6, TRBV5-1 and TRBV20-1 were among these. Significantly lower normalized Chao1 diversity was seen in multiple sclerosis patients than in controls.

There are 14 residues in the CDR3. Germline CDR1 is SGHNT and CDR2 is YYREEE (reference sequence). V dropped 4 bases and J dropped 4 bases, with 14 bases sitting between them. Notes on this clonotype: The antigen is undetermined.

The library was made from cDNA and included unique molecular identifiers. T cells numbering roughly 0.85 to 11 million gave rise to 450,000 to 550,000 cDNA molecules. MiXCR was run by TCRdb on the PCR reads, yielding one entry per CDR3 protein. The table has approximately 660,000 distinct CDR3 sequences, 55% to 60% seen once; the top ten hold about 10%. Material: blood. The rearrangement links TRBV5-4 to TRBJ1-2; possibly TRBD1 for D (6 bases). The receptor was isolated from a girl between 2 and 10 years old with multiple sclerosis. This CDR3 is CASSDGTTPYGYTF. The DNA of the CDR3 is TGTGCCAGCAGCGACGGGACAACCCCCTATGGCTACACCTTC.